This T cell receptor (beta chain) was profiled in a study of cytomegalovirus exposure and HLA in healthy donors (dated by TCRdb to the late 2010s). Context from the whole study: An earlier analysis of approximately 600 of the donors reported 250 to 350 Gb of sequence data and 100 million to 140 million unique TCR beta sequences from some 180 million T cells. An early release covering 550 to 650 HLA-typed donors comprised approximately 300 gigabases of sequencing data and roughly 86 million unique TCR sequences. The genetic ancestry cluster associated with self-reported Caucasian donors included about 81% of the approximately 410 genotyped donors. The study aimed to test whether signatures of past pathogen exposure could be identified by cataloging public T cell receptors. Using immunosequencing, the study profiled T cell repertoires from roughly 650 subjects and related those repertoires to cytomegalovirus serostatus. In addition to the first cohort of about 650 subjects, a separate validation cohort of 100 to 150 different subjects was used. High-throughput TCR immunosequencing, statistical association of individual TCRs with disease status, and machine learning were combined to predict cytomegalovirus infection status. A later analysis re-examined previously published TCR beta repertoires from 610 or so donors and added high-resolution HLA genotyping to investigate patterns of TCR occurrence. Rather than using new phenotypic data, the later analysis identified candidate immune exposures from TCR beta sequences and from how often those sequences occurred across donors. To decide whether each TCR beta V gene segment behaved as functional or pseudogenic, an earlier analysis of some 540 of the donors relied on high-throughput TCR beta sequencing. Alongside the repertoire data, information on donor age, sex, ethnicity and CMV serostatus was compiled. A later genetic analysis used genome-wide SNP genotypes for about 55% of the 666 donors, treating that subset as a discovery cohort. All discovery cohort repertoires had been generated on a single sequencing platform. HLA typing included class I and class II loci at four-digit resolution. The number of typed donors differed by locus: 629-630 for A, B, C, DRB1 and DQB1; approximately 540 for DQA1; fewer than 610 for DPA1; and 400 to 480 for DPB1. Five DR-DQ haplotypes were handled as single units for association and clustering, since linkage in the cohort was strong. Among about 400 genotyped donors of the cohort, an average of around 220,000 unique TCR beta nucleotide sequences was sequenced per donor, of which about 20% were non-productive.

To prepare the library, the immunoSEQ multiplex PCR assay was applied. The multiplex PCR relied on a mix of 60 forward primers for TCR Vbeta segments and 13 reverse primers for TCR Jbeta segments. Amplification of the CDR3 region of rearranged TCR beta genes was performed with a multiplex PCR assay on genomic DNA. The Illumina HiSeq System was used to sequence the amplified TCR beta libraries as 87-base-pair reads. As for the authors' bioinformatics: In a later analysis, tens of millions of unique TCR beta chains were counted across the approximately 640 repertoires, and around 10 million of these chains were shared by at least two donors. A nearest-neighbor algorithm error-corrected the raw reads and collapsed the reads into unique sequences, merging closely related sequences to remove PCR and sequencing errors. Alignment of CDR3 sequences to IMGT reference sequences was used to assign V, D and J gene segments. For a sequence to be retained, at least a six-nucleotide match to both a V gene segment and a J gene segment was required. Rearrangements were called productive when the CDR3 lacked stop codons and stayed in frame with V and J; all others were non-productive. Following IMGT convention, CDR3 was defined as the stretch from the second conserved V-encoded cysteine to the conserved J-encoded phenylalanine. The earlier analysis of about 500 of the donors excluded sequences that lacked an unambiguous match to a single V gene segment. An earlier analysis of a few hundred of the donors called V segments functional above 56.7% productive rearrangements and segregating when the between-donor standard deviation exceeded 5%. A statistical classification framework was developed to diagnose cytomegalovirus status using the catalog of TCR beta chain sequences. V and J gene assignment, in a later analysis, came from comparing TCR nucleotide sequences with IMGT/GENE-DB human TR gene sequences. The TCRdist pipeline was used in a later analysis to assign CDR3 sequences and most-parsimonious VDJ recombination scenarios. In a later analysis, each TCR beta chain was defined by its CDR3 amino acid sequence together with its V-gene family, and reads without a unique V-gene family were excluded. In a later analysis, fewer than 650 highly shared, low-generation-probability nucleotide sequences were removed to address suspected cross-contamination and a sequencing artifact. In a later analysis, a clonal expansion index for each public chain was calculated from normalized within-repertoire ranks of inferred template counts. In a later analysis, generation probabilities were computed with a VDJ recombination model fitted to out-of-frame rearrangements, and the resulting probabilities were checked against IGoR. In a later analysis, hypergeometric tests were used to score TCR-TCR, TCR-HLA and TCR-CMV co-occurrence, with a repertoire-size bias correction applied to TCR pairs. False discovery rates were estimated in a later analysis by permuting HLA or CMV assignments 20 times. In a later analysis, co-occurring TCRs were grouped using DBSCAN, and TCRdist sequence similarity was added for clustering within HLA-allele-positive subsets. Repertoires with fewer than 30,000 or more than 120,000 public chains were left out of co-occurrence clustering, as were a few repertoires with anomalous nucleotide sharing. Sourced from immuneACCESS, this table was stored by TCRdb with only in-frame sequences that have V and J called. A share of the clones is absent; for the studies checked, an unresolved V gene accounts for under half, and the remainder has no known explanation. The DNA was the basis for D and trimming; V, J and clone size are from that table. This sample holds 110,000 to 150,000 clones; about 75% were observed only once. About 1.7% of the sample is in the top ten clones.

The germline V gene (reference sequence) supplies CDR1 SGHKS and CDR2 YYEKEE. Taken from cysteine to phenylalanine, the CDR3 has 15 residues. Only CDR3 DNA remains: 45 bases, in frame from the first base. Trimming costs V 0 bases and J 2 bases, and their ends lie 11 bases apart. The cohort was made up of several hundred healthy bone marrow donors. Cohort members were all nominally healthy when sampled, although unrecorded immune exposures were likely present. The donor was CMV seronegative and belonged to the group of roughly 330 seronegative cohort members. Every donor gave a peripheral blood sample, and the peripheral blood mononuclear cells from that sample were used for TCR beta sequencing. The Qiagen DNeasy Blood Extraction Kit was used to extract genomic DNA from the blood cell samples. What the study reported, not specific to this receptor: When HLA alleles, especially DR and DQ, strongly co-occurred, attributing TCR associations to individual alleles was difficult. Three of the identified cytomegalovirus-associated TCR beta chains were confirmed in vitro to be specific for cytomegalovirus antigens. Some IMGT-functional V segments, including TRBV6-2 and TRBV6-3, could not be told apart with the 87-base-pair reads, so those segments were excluded. Specific HLA alleles were associated with 15,000 to 20,000 TCR beta sequences at a false discovery rate of 0.05 in a later analysis. Compared with equally common non-associated chains, HLA-associated TCR beta chains in a later analysis were more clonally expanded and had lower generation probabilities. Because HLA typing was missing for some donors at each locus, association tests included only the typed subset. According to a later genetic analysis, donors in an Asian-associated ancestry cluster had fewer N-insertions in productive TCRs than the approximately 630-donor mean. The authors suggested that the approach could potentially be extended to other disease states and immunological phenotypes. Most TCR sequences were observed very rarely across donors, whereas some public TCRs were present in many individuals. A later analysis found that TCR association rates varied across HLA loci, with DRB1 alleles showing the most associated TCRs and HLA-C alleles the fewest. A group of highly shared sequence variants was considered likely to be a technical artifact of the sequencing pipeline. In a later analysis, most CMV-associated TCR beta chains were found to appear HLA-restricted, with HLA associations seemingly driven largely by CMV exposure. In this cohort, only TCR beta chains were sequenced, and detectable features were limited by the absence of alpha or paired-chain data. Roughly uniform sequencing depth across donors was assumed in presence/absence analyses, although this assumption may not hold. CMV serostatus was the only immune exposure information available for the cohort. A later genetic analysis associated a missense DCLRE1C variant with V-gene and J-gene trimming of TCR beta chains, and an independent cohort replicated the association. Because counts were too low, seventeen rarely observed V segments, including chromosome 9 orphons, were excluded from the earlier analysis of 500 to 700 of the donors. In a later analysis, several top co-occurrence clusters were reported to appear linked to parvovirus B19, influenza, CMV and Epstein-Barr virus. In the study, 150 to 200 TCR beta chains were listed as associated with cytomegalovirus. A further reported finding was that TCR beta sequences accurately predicted the HLA-A and HLA-B alleles for most subjects in the first cohort. The classifier was reported to diagnose cytomegalovirus status with high specificity and sensitivity in both the original cohort and the validation cohort. In an earlier analysis of a few hundred of the donors, most TCR beta V segments were observed in productive rearrangements about 87% or about 30% of the time, broadly matching IMGT annotations. Correlated functional status among segregating V segments might be attributable to linkage disequilibrium, but an unknown experimental factor could not be ruled out.

As for this clone: What this receptor recognizes is not known. Per-nucleotide qualities are absent, and no much larger clonotype sits a single base away.

This TCR was recovered from a woman aged 25 to 39 in good health and CMV-seronegative. Rearrangement joined TRBV5-5 to TRBJ1-2, with TRBD1 tentatively as D gene (5 bases match). Sequenced sample: PBMCs. The CDR3 protein sequence reads: CASSLAGGGNYGYTF. The base sequence is TGTGCCAGCAGCTTGGCCGGGGGAGGCAACTATGGCTACACCTTC.